Listed here are 26 T cell receptor beta chains from one sample, sequenced in a study of blood T cells in healthy people across ages. A second PCR of about 7 to 12 cycles used a sample-barcoded 5' primer and a J-beta primer mix. TCRdb called the 5' RACE reads again in MiXCR, with one record for every CDR3 protein. Of around 1,500,000 distinct CDR3 sequences listed, roughly 40% are singletons. The sample was blood. These receptors came from a woman younger than 30 in good health.

In its sample, this clonotype was seen a few times. The DNA for the CDR3 is TGTGCCAGCAGTTTAGAGGCTATCGGGACGGGCTACACCTTC. Translated: CASSLEAIGTGYTF. This chain links TRBV27 with TRBJ1-2, with D perhaps TRBD1 (5 bases). Germline values: CDR1 MNHEY, CDR2 SMNVEV (reference sequence). Trimming stripped 2 bases from V and 8 bases from J, with 15 bases between. The CDR3 consists of 14 residues.

This clonotype was detected only a few times. The rearrangement joins TRBV12-3 or TRBV12-4 to TRBJ2-4; D is undetermined. Trimming took 6 bases from V and 0 from J, leaving 9 bases between them. This CDR3 has 14 residues. The chain's CDR3 is CASRPAIAKNIQYF. The CDR3 region has the DNA TGTGCCAGCAGACCGGCAATAGCCAAAAACATTCAGTACTTC.

The chain recombines TRBV20-1 with TRBJ2-7, with TRBD2 matching over 10 bases. The germline V gene has CDR1 DFQATT and CDR2 SNEGSKA (reference sequence). This CDR3 comprises 15 residues. V was clipped by 3 bases and J by 2 bases; unmatched bases: 7. CDR3 residues: CSASPLAGLTYEQYF. The DNA of the CDR3 is TGCAGTGCTAGCCCACTAGCGGGATTGACCTACGAGCAGTACTTC.

The V gene is TRBV12-3 or TRBV12-4, the J gene TRBJ2-1; either TRBD1 or TRBD2 may supply D (5 bases each). The CDR3 extends over 15 amino acids. Trimming removed 6 bases at V and 13 bases at J, with 25 bases between. CDR3 sequence (DNA): TGTGCCAGCAGCCCACCCTTTGTGGGGGTTGGGGCCCAGTTCTTC. Amino acids: CASSPPFVGVGAQFF.

The rearrangement joins TRBV27 to TRBJ1-5; D gene ambiguous. The V end lost 10 bases, the J end lost 0 bases, and 13 bases lay between the germline ends. Per the germline V gene, CDR1 is MNHEY and CDR2 is SMNVEV (reference sequence). The CDR3 runs 14 residues. Written as DNA, the CDR3 is TGTGCCACCAAAGGTTTAGCTAGCAATCAGCCCCAGCATTTT. Amino acid sequence: CATKGLASNQPQHF.

This clonotype came up a few times. The gene calls are TRBV12-3 or TRBV12-4 and TRBJ2-1; TRBD2 is a possible D gene (6 bases). The CDR3 consists of 12 residues. Deletions cut 10 bases from V and 5 bases from J, with 12 bases between. Here the CDR3 reads CATKEGHNEQFF. The CDR3 bases are TGTGCCACCAAGGAGGGACACAATGAGCAGTTCTTC.

Of note for this clonotype: At one of its ends the junction is not consistent with the germline gene, which may arise from a read error. This chain connects TRBV29-1 to TRBJ2-1; 11 positions match TRBD2. Germline loops: CDR1 SQVTM, CDR2 ANQGSEA. The CDR3 has 16 residues. The DNA for the CDR3 is TGCAGCGTCGTCACACTAGCGGGAGTTTCCTACAGTGAGCAGTTCTTC. Its translation: CSVVTLAGVSYSEQFF.

This clonotype has just a few counts. This sequence joins TRBV20-1 and TRBJ2-3; 9 bases agree with TRBD2. Germline V lookup: CDR1 DFQATT, CDR2 SNEGSKA (reference sequence). CDR3 length equals 14 residues. The CDR3 DNA sequence: TGCAGCCTCTCCGGGACTAGCCTTCAAGATACGCAGTATTTT. The encoded protein is CSLSGTSLQDTQYF.

Concerning this clonotype itself: An end of the junction does not agree with germline; a read error may underlie this. V is TRBV2 and J is TRBJ2-1; D is undetermined. CDR1 SNHLY and CDR2 FYNNEI come from the germline V gene. The CDR3 runs 11 residues. As DNA, the CDR3 is TGTGCAAGCAGTGAAGGGTGGGGGCAGTTCTTC. Translation gives CASSEGWGQFF.

This CDR3 reads CAITSSGGQGEAFF. In nucleotides, the CDR3 is TGTGCCATCACCTCCTCGGGGGGGCAAGGTGAAGCTTTCTTT. This chain links TRBV10-3 with TRBJ1-1; tentatively, D is TRBD1 (6 bases). This CDR3 is built from 14 residues. The ends were cut back, 7 bases at V and 7 bases at J, with 19 bases in the middle. Germline CDR1 ENHRY, CDR2 SYGVKD.

This rearrangement joins TRBV4-1 to TRBJ2-1, with D possibly being TRBD2 (5 bases). In germline, CDR1 is MGHRA, CDR2 YSYEKL. The CDR3 contains 15 residues. V was trimmed by 1 base and J by 7 bases, leaving 14 bases between them. The CDR3 DNA follows: TGCGCCAGCAGCCAAGCTAGTAGCGCTAATAATGAGCAGTTCTTC. Its protein product is CASSQASSANNEQFF.

This chain joins TRBV5-1 and TRBJ1-1; no definite D call. Germline V gene data show CDR1 as SGHRS and CDR2 as YFSETQ. This CDR3 comprises 11 residues. Trimming pared 5 bases from V and 7 bases from J, leaving 9 bases between. In nucleotides, the CDR3 is TGCGCCAGCAGGGGGTCCTTTGAAGCTTTCTTT. It is translated as CASRGSFEAFF.

This clonotype has a count of ten or more. This chain links TRBV6-1 with TRBJ2-1; maybe TRBD2 (6 bases). The CDR3 spans 12 residues. V lost 6 bases and J 10 bases, leaving 13 bases between the germline ends. Per germline, CDR1 MNHNS and CDR2 SASEGT. The CDR3 DNA sequence: TGTGCCAGCAGACGAGAGGCGGGGGAGCAGTTCTTC. Its protein product is CASRREAGEQFF.

A remark on this clonotype: At one of its ends the junction is not consistent with the germline gene, which may arise from a read error. This chain links TRBV28 with TRBJ2-7; 10 bases fit TRBD1. This CDR3 comprises 12 residues. Germline-derived CDR1 and CDR2 are MDHEN and SYDVKM. In DNA form, the CDR3 reads TGTGCCGGCAGTTTGGACAGGGGGGGTGAGTACTTC. Protein: CAGSLDRGGEYF.

The genes are TRBV6-6 and TRBJ2-7; D is possibly TRBD1 (6 bases). Germline CDR1 reads MNHNY; CDR2 reads SVGAGI (reference sequence). Deletions cut 7 bases from V and 3 bases from J, with 13 bases between. The CDR3 sequence is 13 residues long. The CDR3 DNA is TGTGCCAGCACCAGGGGCGAACTCTACGAGCAGTACTTC. Translating gives CASTRGELYEQYF.

The chain is built from TRBV20-1 and TRBJ2-1, with TRBD2 matching over 14 bases. V was clipped by 1 base and J by 7 bases; unmatched bases: 6. Per germline, CDR1 DFQATT and CDR2 SNEGSKA (reference sequence). The CDR3 is 16 amino acids. The CDR3 is CSARVRTSGRFNEQFF. The CDR3 bases are TGCAGTGCTAGAGTAAGGACTAGCGGGAGGTTTAATGAGCAGTTCTTC.

V gene TRBV12-3 or TRBV12-4 combines with J gene TRBJ1-6, with 10 bases lining up with TRBD1. The junction had 2 bases not matched to a gene; V was cut back by 3 bases and J by 18 bases. The CDR3 covers 11 residues. CDR3 coding DNA: TGTGCCAGCAGTTTGGGACAGGGGCGCCACTTT. This encodes CASSLGQGRHF.

CDR3 nucleotide sequence: TGCGCCAGCAGCTTCGAGGACCCGGTGTCAGATACGCAGTATTTT. Amino acids: CASSFEDPVSDTQYF. V usage is TRBV5-1 and J usage is TRBJ2-3; D unclear. CDR3 size: 15 residues. The V end was cut by 2 bases, the J end by 4 bases, with 14 bases between. Germline CDR1 and CDR2: SGHRS and YFSETQ.

This chain joins TRBV3-1 and TRBJ1-4; D unresolved. The CDR3 covers 14 residues. Trimming stripped 1 base from V and 8 bases from J, with 11 bases between. The germline V gene has CDR1 LGHDT and CDR2 YNNKEL (reference sequence). The CDR3 reads CASSQVEGKEKLFF. The CDR3 nucleotides are TGTGCCAGCAGCCAAGTAGAAGGGAAAGAAAAACTGTTTTTT.

The chain has TRBV9 and TRBJ1-2, with D perhaps matching TRBD1 (5 bases). CDR1 is SGDLS, CDR2 YYNGEE, per germline. The CDR3 length is 15 residues. V lost 4 bases, J lost 6 bases, and 19 bases lay in between. The CDR3 DNA is TGTGCCAGCAGCCCAGGGATATCGGGGTGGAATGGCTACACCTTC. The encoded protein is CASSPGISGWNGYTF.

This chain uses TRBV18 with TRBJ2-1, with TRBD1 identical over 10 bases. Trimming removed 2 bases from V and 7 bases from J; junction bases left unmatched: 5. This CDR3 has 15 residues. Germline-derived CDR1 and CDR2 are KGHSH and LQKENI. CDR3 in amino acids: CASSPTGQGSNEQFF. The CDR3 DNA reads TGTGCCAGCTCACCAACGGGACAGGGGTCAAATGAGCAGTTCTTC.

This clonotype has more than one count but fewer than ten. The chain couples TRBV27 to TRBJ1-6, with 8 bases identical to TRBD1. CDR3 length: 15 residues. The junction had 8 bases not matched to a gene; V was cut back by 7 bases and J by 6 bases. Germline CDR1 MNHEY, CDR2 SMNVEV (reference sequence). The CDR3: CASKDRGQANSPLHF. CDR3 sequence (DNA): TGTGCCAGCAAAGACCGGGGACAGGCTAATTCACCCCTCCACTTT.

V gene TRBV27 combines with J gene TRBJ2-3, with D possibly being TRBD2 (5 bases). Looked up from germline, CDR1 is MNHEY and CDR2 is SMNVEV (reference sequence). V lost 4 bases, J lost 2 bases, and 10 bases lay in between. The CDR3 extends over 14 amino acids. CDR3 loop: CASSWSGNTDTQYF. CDR3 DNA: TGTGCCAGCAGTTGGTCCGGGAACACAGATACGCAGTATTTT.

The chain combines TRBV7-8 with TRBJ1-1; the match to TRBD1 covers 9 bases. Per the germline V gene, CDR1 is SGHVS and CDR2 is FQNEAQ. The V and J ends lost 1 base and 9 bases, in that order; junction bases with no gene match: 6. The CDR3 consists of 14 residues. The chain's CDR3 is CASSLGDREGKAFF. The CDR3 coding sequence is TGTGCCAGCAGCTTAGGGGACAGGGAGGGTAAAGCTTTCTTT.

This clonotype was observed a few times. The J gene is TRBJ2-7, the V gene TRBV29-1; 11 bases align to TRBD2. Germline V CDR1 and CDR2: SQVTM, ANQGSEA. CDR3 length: 17 residues. V shed 5 bases and J 4 bases; nucleotides not matched to a gene: 16. CDR3 amino acids: CSVRLAGPKTRVYEQYF. The CDR3, as DNA: TGCAGCGTTCGACTAGCGGGACCTAAAACCAGGGTTTACGAGCAGTACTTC.

This clonotype occurred a few times. The V and J genes are TRBV5-6 and TRBJ2-1, with D possibly matching TRBD1 (6 bases). The CDR3 is 16 amino acids. Germline CDR1 and CDR2: SGHDT and YYEEEE. V lost 0 bases and J 1 base, leaving 11 bases between the germline ends. The CDR3 here is CASSLVPGESYNEQFF. CDR3 in DNA: TGTGCCAGCAGCTTGGTGCCAGGGGAATCCTACAATGAGCAGTTCTTC.